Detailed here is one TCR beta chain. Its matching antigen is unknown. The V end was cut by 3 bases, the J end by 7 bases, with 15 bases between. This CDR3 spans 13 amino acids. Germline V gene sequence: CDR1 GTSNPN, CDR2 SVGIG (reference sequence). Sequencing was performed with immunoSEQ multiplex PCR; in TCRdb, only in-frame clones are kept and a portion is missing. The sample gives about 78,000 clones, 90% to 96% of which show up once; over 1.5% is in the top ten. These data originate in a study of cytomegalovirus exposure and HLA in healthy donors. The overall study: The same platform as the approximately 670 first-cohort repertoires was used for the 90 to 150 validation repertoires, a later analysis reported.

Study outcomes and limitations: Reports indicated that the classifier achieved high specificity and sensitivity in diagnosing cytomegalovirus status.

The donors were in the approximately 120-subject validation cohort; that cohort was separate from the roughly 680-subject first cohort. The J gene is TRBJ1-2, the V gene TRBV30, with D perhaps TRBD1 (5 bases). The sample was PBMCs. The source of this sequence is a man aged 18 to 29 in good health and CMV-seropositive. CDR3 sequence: CAWRAGPGGGYTF. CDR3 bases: TGTGCCTGGAGGGCCGGTCCCGGGGGTGGCTACACCTTC.